This T cell receptor beta chain was obtained from a study of cytomegalovirus exposure and HLA in healthy donors. This CDR3 has 13 amino acids. Germline assignment: CDR1 SNHLY and CDR2 FYNNEI. Trimming shortened V by 5 bases and J by 4 bases, and 9 bases separated the two germline ends. PCR primers comprised 60 Vbeta and 13 Jbeta primers. The protocol was immunoSEQ multiplex PCR, while the TCRdb copy is restricted to in-frame clones and leaves out a portion. The table shows about 130,000 clones, with approximately 74% occurring only once. Study-wide points: Because they were indistinguishable, some V segments, including TRBV6-2 and TRBV6-3, were excluded.

The table lists this clone with a count of one. Its antigen remains unidentified. Sequencing was performed on PBMCs. This chain links TRBV2 with TRBJ1-5, with D possibly TRBD1 on 5 matching bases. This clonotype was obtained from a man in his late teens or twenties in good health and CMV-seropositive. CDR3 region: CASSSGMNQPQHF. CDR3 coding DNA: TGTGCCAGCAGTTCAGGGATGAATCAGCCCCAGCATTTT.